The 29 T cell receptor beta chains reported below all come from one sample, sequenced in a study of cytomegalovirus exposure and HLA in healthy donors. The primer mix had 60 Vbeta and 13 Jbeta primers. Assay: immunoSEQ multiplex PCR; the TCRdb copy retains only in-frame clones and omits some. The sample table includes about 130,000 clones. The sample taken for sequencing was PBMCs. These receptors originate from a man aged 18 to 30 in good health and CMV-seronegative.

V usage is TRBV7-8 and J usage is TRBJ2-7, with 9 nucleotides matching TRBD1. V gave up 1 base and J gave up 4 bases; unmatched junction bases: 5. CDR3 length equals 15 residues. Germline V lookup: CDR1 SGHVS, CDR2 FQNEAQ. The CDR3 DNA reads TGTGCCAGCAGCTTAGATCCGGGACAGGGTTACGAGCAGTACTTC. It encodes CASSLDPGQGYEQYF.

V gene TRBV28 combines with J gene TRBJ2-7; possibly TRBD2 for D (7 bases). CDR1 is MDHEN, CDR2 SYDVKM, per germline. Trimming cost V 1 base and J 5 bases, with 15 bases left between them. The CDR3 runs to 15 residues. The CDR3 DNA is TGTGCCAGCAGTTTATTAGGGGGAGGGTCCCACGAGCAGTACTTC. It encodes CASSLLGGGSHEQYF.

This chain uses TRBV11-2 with TRBJ1-5; the D is unclear. CDR1 and CDR2 (germline): SGHAT, FQNNGV. The CDR3 loop spans 13 amino acids. V dropped 5 bases and J dropped 3 bases, with 8 bases sitting between them. CDR3: CASSRQFNQPQHF. The CDR3 DNA reads TGTGCCAGCAGCCGACAATTCAATCAGCCCCAGCATTTT. Variable domain in full (rest from reference TRBV11-2 and TRBJ1-5): EAGVAQSPRYKIIEKRQSVAFWCNPISGHATLYWYQQILGQGPKLLIQFQNNGVVDDSQLPKDRFSAERLKGVDSTLKIQPAKLEDSAVYLCASSRQFNQPQHFGDGTRLSIL.

The V and J genes are TRBV4-1 and TRBJ2-7; D perhaps matches TRBD1 (6 bases). V was shortened by 1 base and J by 5 bases, with 18 bases between the two germline ends. This CDR3 spans 16 amino acids. CDR1 is MGHRA and CDR2 is YSYEKL in the germline V gene. The DNA of the CDR3 is TGCGCCAGCAGCCAAGGGTCGGGCCAGGGGCTCGACGAGCAGTACTTC. The encoded protein is CASSQGSGQGLDEQYF.

The gene calls are TRBV6-5 and TRBJ1-3; perhaps TRBD1 as D (6 bases). This CDR3 is 16 amino acids long. CDR1 MNHEY and CDR2 SVGAGI come from the germline V gene. With 0 bases removed from V and 4 bases from J, the gap between germline ends came to 13 bases. The CDR3 protein is CASSYSGTTGGNTIYF. Here the CDR3 DNA reads TGTGCCAGCAGTTACTCTGGGACAACAGGAGGAAACACCATATATTTT.

This chain connects TRBV18 to TRBJ1-3, with D perhaps TRBD1 (5 bases). The CDR3 spans 16 residues. Trimming stripped 3 bases from V and 0 bases from J, with 12 bases between. CDR1 and CDR2 from the germline V gene are KGHSH and LQKENI. The CDR3 loop reads CASSPYDSSSGNTIYF. Written as DNA, the CDR3 is TGTGCCAGCTCACCCTATGACAGCTCCTCTGGAAACACCATATATTTT.

The CDR3 DNA follows: TGTGCCACCGCGAAGGACAGTACCCCCTACGAGCAGTACTTC. Residues: CATAKDSTPYEQYF. V usage is TRBV2 and J usage is TRBJ2-5; possibly TRBD1 for D (6 bases). Judging by the DNA end, TRBJ2-7 fits better; the J call may be wrong. CDR1 SNHLY and CDR2 FYNNEI come from the germline V gene. This CDR3 is 14 amino acids long.

The chain recombines TRBV5-4 with TRBJ2-1; 10 bases match TRBD2. The CDR3 consists of 17 residues. Trimming at V came to 3 bases and at J to 6 bases, leaving 12 bases not matched to a gene. The germline gives CDR1 SGHNT, CDR2 YYREEE (reference sequence). CDR3 DNA sequence: TGTGCCAGCAGCTCCCCCTTAGGGGCTAGCGGGAGCAATGAGCAGTTCTTC. It translates to CASSSPLGASGSNEQFF.

The rearrangement links TRBV11-2 to TRBJ1-5; no clear D. CDR3 length: 15 residues. CDR1 SGHAT and CDR2 FQNNGV come from the germline V gene. The ends were cut back, 3 bases at V and 5 bases at J, with 14 bases in the middle. CDR3 DNA: TGTGCCAGCAGCTTGAACACGGGGATCGATCAGCCCCAGCATTTT. It specifies CASSLNTGIDQPQHF.

V is TRBV4-3 and J is TRBJ2-7, with 8 positions matching TRBD2. CDR3 size: 15 residues. With V trimmed by 0 bases and J by 4 bases, 5 bases remained unmatched. In germline, CDR1 is LGHNA, CDR2 YSLEER. CDR3 nucleotide sequence: TGCGCCAGCAGCCAAGATCTAGGCGGGGGGTACGAGCAGTACTTC. Its protein product is CASSQDLGGGYEQYF.

This chain joins TRBV2 and TRBJ1-3, with D possibly TRBD1 on 5 matching bases. CDR1 and CDR2 (germline): SNHLY, FYNNEI. The CDR3 length is 20 residues. The V end lost 2 bases, the J end lost 0 bases, and 23 bases lay between the germline ends. The CDR3 bases are TGTGCCAGCAGTGAAAGGGGCAGGGCGTTTTCGGTTTTCTCTGGAAACACCATATATTTT. Translating gives CASSERGRAFSVFSGNTIYF.

The chain has TRBV7-9 and TRBJ2-7; a weak D match, TRBD2 (7 bases). Germline values: CDR1 SEHNR, CDR2 FQNEAQ (reference sequence). V lost 5 bases to trimming and J lost 2 bases, with 13 bases between them. The CDR3 has 14 amino acids. The CDR3 nucleotides read TGTGCCAGCAGCCCGCAGGGGACTACCTACGAGCAGTACTTC. It specifies CASSPQGTTYEQYF.

V gene TRBV28 combines with J gene TRBJ2-3; D is uncertain. The germline V and J ends were trimmed by 4 bases and 5 bases, with 7 bases remaining between them. The germline gives CDR1 MDHEN, CDR2 SYDVKM. This CDR3 contains 12 residues. In DNA form, the CDR3 reads TGTGCCAGCAGTTCATTGAGAGATACGCAGTATTTT. This sequence encodes CASSSLRDTQYF.

This rearrangement joins TRBV9 to TRBJ2-7; the D gene is possibly TRBD2 (6 bases). In germline, CDR1 is SGDLS, CDR2 YYNGEE. V dropped 0 bases and J dropped 3 bases, with 10 bases sitting between them. CDR3 size: 14 residues. The CDR3 DNA is TGTGCCAGCAGCGTAGGCCCGCGGGACTACGAGCAGTACTTC. Translating gives CASSVGPRDYEQYF. Variable domain in full (rest from reference TRBV9 and TRBJ2-7): DSGVTQTPKHLITATGQRVTLRCSPRSGDLSVYWYQQSLDQGLQFLIQYYNGEERAKGNILERFSAQQFPDLHSELNLSSLELGDSALYFCASSVGPRDYEQYFGPGTRLTVT.

The rearrangement links TRBV4-1 to TRBJ2-5, with 9 bases aligning to TRBD1. CDR1 and CDR2 (germline): MGHRA, YSYEKL. There are 17 residues in the CDR3. The V segment lost 1 base and the J segment 4 bases; nucleotides outside the gene matches: 10. The CDR3, as DNA: TGCGCCAGCAGCCAAGCGGACAGGGGCGATATCGGAGAGACCCAGTACTTC. Protein: CASSQADRGDIGETQYF.

The J gene is TRBJ1-1, the V gene TRBV12-5; unclear D gene. From germline, CDR1 is LGHNT and CDR2 FRNRAP. The CDR3 is 13 residues long. The V and J ends lost 6 bases and 2 bases respectively, with 10 bases between them. In nucleotides, the CDR3 is TGTGCTAGTGGGGTCGGGAGTAACACTGAAGCTTTCTTT. Translated: CASGVGSNTEAFF.

The genes are TRBV29-1 and TRBJ1-5; 10 bases agree with TRBD1. With V trimmed by 5 bases and J by 7 bases, 5 bases remained unmatched. The CDR3 has 13 amino acids. Per germline, CDR1 SQVTM and CDR2 ANQGSEA. DNA of the CDR3: TGCAGCGTTAGACAGGGGGCGGACCAGCCCCAGCATTTT. It yields the protein CSVRQGADQPQHF.

The chain recombines TRBV2 with TRBJ1-1; possible D gene TRBD1, 6 bases. The CDR3 length is 12 residues. The germline V gene encodes CDR1 SNHLY and CDR2 FYNNEI. The ends were cut back, 5 bases at V and 11 bases at J, with 15 bases in the middle. The CDR3 spells CASSRKQGRAFF. DNA of the CDR3: TGTGCCAGCAGTCGGAAACAGGGACGGGCTTTCTTT.

The gene calls are TRBV27 and TRBJ1-2; TRBD1 is a possible D gene (6 bases). Germline assignment: CDR1 MNHEY and CDR2 SMNVEV (reference sequence). V lost 3 bases to trimming and J lost 2 bases, with 16 bases between them. The CDR3 runs to 16 residues. The DNA of the CDR3 is TGTGCCAGCAGTTTCTCTCCGACAGGAAAAAACTATGGCTACACCTTC. Protein product: CASSFSPTGKNYGYTF.

The CDR3, as DNA: TGTGCCAGTAGTATTTCGTCAGTCCTTGGGCACGAGCAGTACTTC. The encoded protein is CASSISSVLGHEQYF. J is TRBJ2-7 and V is TRBV19, with unresolved D. Germline loops: CDR1 LNHDA, CDR2 SQIVND (reference sequence). The CDR3 consists of 15 residues. Between the trimmed V and J ends, which lost 3 bases and 5 bases, there was a span of 17 bases. Drawing the rest from reference TRBV19 and TRBJ2-7, the complete variable domain is DGGITQSPKYLFRKEGQNVTLSCEQNLNHDAMYWYRQDPGQGLRLIYYSQIVNDFQKGDIAEGYSVSREKKESFPLTVTSAQKNPTAFYLCASSISSVLGHEQYFGPGTRLTVT.

The chain recombines TRBV5-1 with TRBJ2-1; 14 bases agree with TRBD2. The CDR3 spans 15 residues. The V gene end was trimmed by 0 bases and the J gene end by 7 bases; junction bases not matched to a gene: 0. CDR1 is SGHRS and CDR2 is YFSETQ in the germline V gene. CDR3 protein: CASSLGLAGGNEQFF. CDR3 bases: TGCGCCAGCAGCTTGGGACTAGCGGGGGGGAATGAGCAGTTCTTC.

This sequence joins TRBV7-3 and TRBJ2-7; D not resolved. This CDR3 has 15 residues. Looked up from germline, CDR1 is SGHTA and CDR2 is FQGTGA. Between the trimmed V and J ends, which lost 1 base and 0 bases, there was a span of 10 bases. The CDR3, as DNA: TGTGCCAGCAGCTTAAGGCCAGTCATCTCCTACGAGCAGTACTTC. Residues: CASSLRPVISYEQYF.

V gene TRBV7-9 combines with J gene TRBJ2-7; the match to TRBD1 covers 9 bases. The germline V gene encodes CDR1 SEHNR and CDR2 FQNEAQ (reference sequence). The CDR3 extends over 17 amino acids. After removal of 5 bases from V and 0 bases from J, the junction contained 11 bases not matched to a gene. CDR3 sequence: CASSTRTGAGGSYEQYF. The CDR3 DNA sequence: TGTGCCAGCAGCACCCGGACAGGGGCCGGGGGCTCCTACGAGCAGTACTTC.

This chain uses TRBV7-2 with TRBJ1-6, with a possible D match to TRBD1 (6 bases). Looked up from germline, CDR1 is SGHTA and CDR2 is FQGNSA. The CDR3 runs to 16 residues. V was trimmed by 4 bases and J by 0 bases, leaving 10 bases between them. CDR3 sequence reads: CASSWTASSYNSPLHF. The CDR3 DNA reads TGTGCCAGCAGCTGGACAGCTAGCTCCTATAATTCACCCCTCCACTTT.

V gene TRBV9 combines with J gene TRBJ2-1, with D perhaps TRBD1 (6 bases). The V gene lost 0 bases and the J gene lost 2 bases, with 9 bases spanning the gap. This CDR3 is 15 amino acids long. CDR1 and CDR2 from the germline V gene are SGDLS and YYNGEE. CDR3 protein: CASSVEGGPYNEQFF. The CDR3 region has the DNA TGTGCCAGCAGCGTAGAAGGGGGACCCTACAATGAGCAGTTCTTC. Full variable domain (outside the CDR3, taken from reference TRBV9 and TRBJ2-1): DSGVTQTPKHLITATGQRVTLRCSPRSGDLSVYWYQQSLDQGLQFLIQYYNGEERAKGNILERFSAQQFPDLHSELNLSSLELGDSALYFCASSVEGGPYNEQFFGPGTRLTVL.

The chain couples TRBV2 to TRBJ1-1; D gene uncertain. The CDR3 is 12 residues long. Per germline, CDR1 SNHLY and CDR2 FYNNEI. V was pared by 1 base and J by 8 bases, with 8 bases between. CDR3 DNA: TGTGCCAGCAGTGAAGTAAGTAGAGAAGCTTTCTTT. It translates to CASSEVSREAFF.

The gene calls are TRBV27 and TRBJ1-1; the match to TRBD1 covers 7 bases. The germline CDR1 and CDR2 sequences are MNHEY and SMNVEV (reference sequence). After removal of 2 bases from V and 0 bases from J, the junction contained 6 bases not matched to a gene. The CDR3 contains 16 residues. The CDR3 bases are TGTGCCAGCAGTTTAGCTAAAGACAGGGTGAACACTGAAGCTTTCTTT. Amino acids: CASSLAKDRVNTEAFF.

The chain is built from TRBV19 and TRBJ1-5; D call uncertain. Trimming stripped 5 bases from V and 6 bases from J, with 17 bases between. The CDR3 totals 15 residues. Germline V gene lookup returns CDR1 LNHDA and CDR2 SQIVND (reference sequence). The CDR3 region is CASSVDGWSGQPQHF. The DNA of the CDR3 is TGTGCCAGTAGTGTCGACGGGTGGAGCGGTCAGCCCCAGCATTTT.

The V and J genes are TRBV29-1 and TRBJ2-3; no clear D. Trimming shortened V by 2 bases and J by 4 bases, and 7 bases separated the two germline ends. Germline CDR1 is SQVTM and CDR2 is ANQGSEA. The CDR3 loop spans 12 amino acids. The CDR3 is CSVELTSDTQYF. CDR3 DNA: TGCAGCGTTGAACTGACATCAGATACGCAGTATTTT.